This T cell receptor beta chain comes out of a study of T cell responses to AZD1222 COVID-19 vaccine. Regarding this clone: Its antigen is undetermined.

TCRdb keeps only in-frame clones here, not all; method: immunoSEQ multiplex PCR. Of roughly 160,000 clones listed, 75% to 90% are singletons. The CDR3 has 14 amino acids. The V gene's germline CDR1 is SGHRS and CDR2 YFSETQ. V lost 0 bases and J lost 6, with 11 bases in between. Overall study findings and caveats: Clonal diversity was possibly underestimated; the donors were predominantly white British and more often female. Among those given AZD1222, only six were seropositive at baseline.

This clonotype was obtained from an adult in good health. The sequences come from peripheral blood, collected on day 0 of AZD1222 vaccination. The V gene is TRBV5-1, the J gene TRBJ2-3; D is tentatively TRBD1 or TRBD2 (7 bases each). In DNA, the CDR3 is TGCGCCAGCAGCTTGGGACAGGGAGGGGATACGCAGTATTTT. This encodes CASSLGQGGDTQYF.